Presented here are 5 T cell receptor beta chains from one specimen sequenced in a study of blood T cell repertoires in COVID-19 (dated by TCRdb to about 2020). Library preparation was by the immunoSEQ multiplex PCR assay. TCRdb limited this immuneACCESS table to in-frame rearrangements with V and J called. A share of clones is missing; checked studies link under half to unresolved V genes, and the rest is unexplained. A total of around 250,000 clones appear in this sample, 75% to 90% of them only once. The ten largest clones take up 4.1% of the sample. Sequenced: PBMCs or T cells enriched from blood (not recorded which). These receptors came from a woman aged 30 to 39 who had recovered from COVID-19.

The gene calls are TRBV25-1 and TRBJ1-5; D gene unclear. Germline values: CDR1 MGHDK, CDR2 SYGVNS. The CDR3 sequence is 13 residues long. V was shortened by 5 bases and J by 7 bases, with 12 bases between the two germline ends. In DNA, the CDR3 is TGTGCCAGCAGTCAGACAAGTACGCAGCCCCAGCATTTT. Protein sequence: CASSQTSTQPQHF.

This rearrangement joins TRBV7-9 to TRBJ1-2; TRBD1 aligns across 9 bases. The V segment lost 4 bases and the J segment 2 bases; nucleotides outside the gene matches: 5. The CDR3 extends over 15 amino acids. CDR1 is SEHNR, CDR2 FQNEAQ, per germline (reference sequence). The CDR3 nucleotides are TGTGCCAGCAGCTCCGGGACAGGGAAAAACTATGGCTACACCTTC. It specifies CASSSGTGKNYGYTF.

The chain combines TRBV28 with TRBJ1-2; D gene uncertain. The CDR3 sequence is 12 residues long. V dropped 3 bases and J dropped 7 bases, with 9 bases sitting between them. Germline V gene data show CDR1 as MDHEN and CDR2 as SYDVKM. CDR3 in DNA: TGTGCCAGCAGTTTTTCGGGGAGTGGCTACACCTTC. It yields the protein CASSFSGSGYTF.

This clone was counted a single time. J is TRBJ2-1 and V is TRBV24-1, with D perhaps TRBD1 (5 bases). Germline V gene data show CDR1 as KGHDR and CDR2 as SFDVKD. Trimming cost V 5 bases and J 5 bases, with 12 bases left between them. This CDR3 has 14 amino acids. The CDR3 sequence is CATSGHVTDNEQFF. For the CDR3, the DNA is TGTGCCACCAGTGGTCATGTGACAGACAATGAGCAGTTCTTC.

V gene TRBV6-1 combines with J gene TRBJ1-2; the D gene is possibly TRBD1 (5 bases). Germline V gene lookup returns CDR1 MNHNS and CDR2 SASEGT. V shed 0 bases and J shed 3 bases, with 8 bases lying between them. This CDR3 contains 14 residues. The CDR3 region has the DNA TGTGCCAGCAGTGAAGCGGGGGGGGACTATGGCTACACCTTC. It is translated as CASSEAGGDYGYTF.